A single TCR beta chain is shown here with its context. Its antigen remains unidentified. TCRdb's copy holds only in-frame clones and misses some; the assay was immunoSEQ multiplex PCR. The data show around 65,000 clones, around 78% seen once. These data belong to a study of vaccination effects on CD4 cells after COVID-19. Study at large: The post-vaccine samples were taken, at the median, 72 days after the second dose.

Expansion with viral peptide pools was applied to antigen-specific CD4+ T cells by the ViraFEST assay prior to sequencing. Following a roughly 11-day culture, CD4+ T cells were purified. All study participants received two doses of BNT162b2 or mRNA-1273 vaccine. On day 3 and again on day 7, half the medium was replaced with IL-2 medium. Unmatched junction bases numbered 9, after V lost 0 bases and J lost 6 bases. CDR3 length: 16 residues. Per the germline V gene, CDR1 is ENHRY and CDR2 is SYGVKD. This TCR derives from a human donor who received a COVID-19 vaccine. The sequencing used CD4+ T cells from PBMCs cultured with HCoV-229E spike peptides, collected after COVID-19 vaccination. This chain uses TRBV10-3 with TRBJ2-3; the match to TRBD1 covers 7 bases. As DNA, the CDR3 is TGTGCCATCAGTGAGTCGATGGGTAAGGGGGCGGATACGCAGTATTTT. It encodes CAISESMGKGADTQYF.